A single sample gave rise to the 4 T cell receptor beta chains below, sequenced in a study of blood T cell repertoires in COVID-19. Libraries were prepared by immunoSEQ multiplex PCR; TCRdb keeps only in-frame clonotypes and omits some of them. There are about 320,000 clones in the sample; 85% occur only once, and 1.5% to 2% lies in the top ten. The source material was PBMCs or T cells enriched from blood (not recorded which). These receptors came from a woman aged 25-40 years who had been exposed to COVID-19.

The chain employs TRBV4-1 and TRBJ1-1, with 7 bases fitting TRBD1. The V and J ends lost 10 bases and 5 bases, in that order; junction bases with no gene match: 13. From germline, CDR1 is MGHRA and CDR2 YSYEKL. The CDR3 is 14 amino acids. The chain's CDR3 is CATKGQTTRTEAFF. For the CDR3, the DNA is TGCGCCACCAAGGGACAGACTACTCGGACTGAAGCTTTCTTT.

The chain uses TRBV2 and TRBJ2-1, with 9 bases lining up with TRBD2. Germline CDR1 SNHLY, CDR2 FYNNEI. The CDR3 spans 17 residues. V shed 10 bases and J 8 bases; nucleotides not matched to a gene: 21. In DNA, the CDR3 is TGTGCCATCCCCCCCCAGGGCGGGGGGGCCTTCGAAGATGAGCAGTTCTTC. This translates into CAIPPQGGGAFEDEQFF.

The chain is built from TRBV3-1 (or the pseudogene TRBV3-2) and TRBJ2-7; D uncertain. The CDR3 sequence is 15 residues long. Trimming stripped 0 bases from V and 5 bases from J, with 14 bases between. Looked up from germline, CDR1 is LGHDT and CDR2 is YNNKEL (reference sequence). This CDR3 is CASSQEFSMGHEQYF. The CDR3 nucleotides read TGTGCCAGCAGCCAAGAATTCAGTATGGGCCACGAGCAGTACTTC.

This chain joins TRBV19 and TRBJ2-1; 11 positions agree with TRBD1. With 5 bases clipped from V and 4 bases from J, the junction kept 7 bases outside the gene matches. The CDR3 spans 16 residues. Germline V gene lookup returns CDR1 LNHDA and CDR2 SQIVND (reference sequence). CDR3 in DNA: TGTGCCAGTAGTTTTCCCGGGACAGGGGGGTACAATGAGCAGTTCTTC. This gives the protein CASSFPGTGGYNEQFF.